This T cell receptor beta chain was observed in a study of cytomegalovirus exposure and HLA in healthy donors. Study outcomes and limitations: Cytomegalovirus association was assigned to some 160 TCR beta chains.

The primer mix had 60 Vbeta and 13 Jbeta primers. Method: immunoSEQ multiplex PCR; TCRdb's copy keeps in-frame clones and lacks some. The table has 150,000 to 200,000 clones, 65% to 85% seen once. Notes on this clone: As yet, its antigen is unknown.

This receptor was taken from a boy between 2 and 10 years old in good health and CMV-seronegative. Sequences were obtained from PBMCs.

The CDR3 DNA sequence: TGTGCCAGCAGCTTGGGGACTAGCGGGTTTGAAGAGACCCAGTACTTC. This codes for CASSLGTSGFEETQYF. The rearrangement joins TRBV11-2 to TRBJ2-5, with 12 bases identical to TRBD2. The CDR3 spans 16 residues. The J segment lost 3 bases and the V segment lost 3 bases, leaving 5 bases of the junction unmatched. CDR1 is SGHAT, CDR2 FQNNGV, per germline.